This T cell receptor beta chain derives from a study of T cell responses to AZD1222 COVID-19 vaccine (dated by TCRdb to about 2021). Background on the whole study: TCR sequencing was performed for about 250 trial participants, of whom roughly 200 were given two doses of AZD1222 and some 26 were given two doses of MenACWY control vaccine. Trial participants were enrolled into age subgroups of 18-55, 56-69 and 70-plus years, which contained about 150, 28 and 57 TCR-sequenced participants, respectively.

In the paper's terms, the time point label means: about 28 days (+/-7) after the second vaccine dose. Because spike-specific TCR depth and breadth did not differ between the two schedules, AZD1222 recipients who got a second dose at roughly 4 weeks were pooled with those who got a second dose at roughly 12 weeks. Vaccinee samples were obtained from the UK trials COV001 and COV002, which included a single-blind randomized controlled phase 2/3 trial of AZD1222 (ChAdOx1 nCoV-19) in healthy adults. Trial participant PBMC samples were collected at day 0 and day 28 after the second dose for TCRbeta chain sequencing. Note on this clone: Its antigen target is currently unknown. Per-nucleotide qualities are absent, and no much larger clonotype sits a single base away.

The CDR3 regions of human TCRbeta chains were subjected to immunosequencing. The paper's data handling went like this. TCRs in the repertoires were compared against a reference library of SARS-CoV-2-specific TCRs that had been generated with the MIRA antigen-specificity platform. Breadth was defined as the fraction of unique TCRs that were SARS-CoV-2-associated. Depth was defined as the fraction of total T cells that were SARS-CoV-2-associated. Using the MIRA data, each spike-specific TCR was mapped to the spike region that the TCR reacts to and placed in a CD4 or CD8 class. Log10-transformed breadth and depth values were compared by one-way ANOVA with Sidak's multiple comparisons tests. TCRdb mirrors the immuneACCESS table, restricted to in-frame sequences. Some clones are absent from its copies; in checked studies, under half trace to an unresolved V gene, and the reason for the others is unknown. V, J and clone size are taken as reported in that table, and D and trimming were inferred from the DNA itself. Counted in this sample were more than 150,000 clones; 85% to 95% of them appeared once. Roughly 1.7% of the sample belongs to the ten largest clones.

The paper as a whole reports these results and caveats: Participants were mostly white British and included more females than males, and it was suggested by the authors that clonal diversity may have been underestimated. Nearly half of unique spike-specific TCRs reportedly recognized epitopes outside regions mutated in the B.1.351 and B.1.1.7 variants. The whole spike protein was spanned by vaccine-associated CD4 TCRs, and dominant responses were seen in regions 160-218 and 743-854. Because no samples from the day 14 peak response were available, repertoires could be characterized only after the peak T cell response. Only five or six AZD1222 recipients were SARS-CoV-2 seropositive at baseline, limiting conclusions about previously exposed vaccinees. In the small 56-69-year group, the increase in depth fell short of significance, most likely because of low power. After two AZD1222 doses, spike-specific TCR breadth and depth were significantly higher than at day 0 and than in MenACWY recipients.

The sample was peripheral blood, taken 28 days after the second AZD1222 dose. The sequence was obtained from an adult who received the AZD1222 COVID-19 vaccine.

Here is the DNA: TGTGCCAGCAGCGGGACTAGCGGGGGAGAGACCCAGTACTTC. This codes for CASSGTSGGETQYF. Rearrangement joined TRBV7-9 to TRBJ2-5, and TRBD2 aligns with 14 junction nucleotides. V loses 5 bases at its end and J loses 4 bases; junction bases beyond the gene matches: 0. Spanning cysteine to phenylalanine, the CDR3 consists of 14 amino acids. CDR3 DNA is the only sequence kept; it has 42 bases, read in frame from the first base. Reading the germline V gene (reference sequence) gives CDR1 SEHNR and CDR2 FQNEAQ.